This T cell receptor (beta chain) stems from a study of blood T cell repertoires in COVID-19. Study overall: Whether acute or convalescent, the COVID-19 samples came from the United States, Italy and Spain. PBMCs, B-cell-depleted T cells, or T cells were the source of the cDNA or gDNA that made up the material.

V trimming: 0 bases; J trimming: 8 bases; junction bases outside the gene matches: 5. Germline V lookup: CDR1 MGHDK, CDR2 SYGVNS. The CDR3 totals 14 residues. In the study's own analysis: Amplification of reference gene primers provided the estimated nucleated cell counts. Sequencing was performed with immunoSEQ multiplex PCR; in TCRdb, only in-frame clones are kept and a portion is missing. That table supplies the V and J calls and clone size; D and trimming were determined from the DNA. The sample includes 20,000 to 25,000 clones, more than 80% of them seen just once. The chain has TRBV25-1 and TRBJ2-3; 7 bases match TRBD1. This TCR came from a human donor in a cohort sampled during active COVID-19. Sequences were obtained from peripheral blood. This CDR3 reads CASSEYGRGPTQYF. The CDR3 DNA is TGTGCCAGCAGTGAATATGGAAGGGGGCCTACGCAGTATTTT.